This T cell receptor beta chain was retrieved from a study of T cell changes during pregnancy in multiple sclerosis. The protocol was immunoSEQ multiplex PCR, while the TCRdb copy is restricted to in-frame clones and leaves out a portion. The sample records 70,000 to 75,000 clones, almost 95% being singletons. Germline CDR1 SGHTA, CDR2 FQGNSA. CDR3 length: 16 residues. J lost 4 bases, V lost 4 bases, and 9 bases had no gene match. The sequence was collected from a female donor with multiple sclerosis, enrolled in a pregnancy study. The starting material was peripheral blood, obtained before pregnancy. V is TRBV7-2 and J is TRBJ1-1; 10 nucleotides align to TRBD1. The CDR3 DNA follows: TGTGCCAGCAGCTGGACGGCGGGGACAGGGGTCACTGAAGCTTTCTTT. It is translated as CASSWTAGTGVTEAFF.